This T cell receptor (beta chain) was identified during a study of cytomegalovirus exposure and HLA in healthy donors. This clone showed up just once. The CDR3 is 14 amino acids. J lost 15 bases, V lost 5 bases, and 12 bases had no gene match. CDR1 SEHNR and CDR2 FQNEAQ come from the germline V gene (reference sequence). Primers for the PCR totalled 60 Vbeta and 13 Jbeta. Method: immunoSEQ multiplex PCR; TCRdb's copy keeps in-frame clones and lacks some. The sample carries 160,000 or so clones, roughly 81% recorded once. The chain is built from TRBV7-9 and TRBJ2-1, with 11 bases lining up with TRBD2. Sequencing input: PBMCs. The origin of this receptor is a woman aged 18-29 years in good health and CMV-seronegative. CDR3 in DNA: TGTGCCAGCAGCCCGGGGACTAGCGGTGCCCCCCCGTTCTTC. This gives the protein CASSPGTSGAPPFF.